The T cell receptor (beta chain) under discussion was sequenced for a study of CD8 T cells in Susac syndrome. Roughly 0.45 to 1 ug RNA was reverse transcribed with random hexamers. Amplification of TCR beta CDR3 spanned 54 Vbeta and 13 Jbeta via immunoSEQ multiplex PCR. A single record per CDR3 protein comes from TCRdb applying MiXCR to the immunoSEQ multiplex PCR reads. The table lists about 140,000 distinct CDR3 sequences, 85% to 95% of them singletons. The V end was cut by 0 bases, the J end by 4 bases, with 12 bases between. CDR1 and CDR2 (germline): DFQATT, SNEGSKA (reference sequence). The CDR3 totals 14 residues. Purification of the CD8+ and CD4+ T cells relied on negative isolation, and TEMRA cells underwent FACS enrichment.

This receptor was obtained from a human donor with Susac syndrome. V usage is TRBV20-1 and J usage is TRBJ1-2; D unclear. The sequenced sample consisted of CD4+ T cells from PBMCs. CDR3 residues: CSARESGLGYGYTF. The CDR3 DNA follows: TGCAGTGCTAGAGAATCGGGTTTGGGCTATGGCTACACCTTC.